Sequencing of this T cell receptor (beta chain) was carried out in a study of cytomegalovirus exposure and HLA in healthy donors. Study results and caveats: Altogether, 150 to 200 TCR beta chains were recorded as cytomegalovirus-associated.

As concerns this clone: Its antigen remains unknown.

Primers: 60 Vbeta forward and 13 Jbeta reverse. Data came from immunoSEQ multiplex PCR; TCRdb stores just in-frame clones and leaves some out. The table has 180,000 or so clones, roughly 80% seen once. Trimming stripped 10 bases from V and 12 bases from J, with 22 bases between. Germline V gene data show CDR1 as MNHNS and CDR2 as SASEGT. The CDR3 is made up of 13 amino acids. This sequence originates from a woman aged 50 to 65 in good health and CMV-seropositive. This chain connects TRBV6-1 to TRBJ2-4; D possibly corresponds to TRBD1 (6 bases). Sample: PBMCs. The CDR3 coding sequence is TGTGCCATCCTCACCTCCACACAGGGTACTCAGTACTTC. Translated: CAILTSTQGTQYF.